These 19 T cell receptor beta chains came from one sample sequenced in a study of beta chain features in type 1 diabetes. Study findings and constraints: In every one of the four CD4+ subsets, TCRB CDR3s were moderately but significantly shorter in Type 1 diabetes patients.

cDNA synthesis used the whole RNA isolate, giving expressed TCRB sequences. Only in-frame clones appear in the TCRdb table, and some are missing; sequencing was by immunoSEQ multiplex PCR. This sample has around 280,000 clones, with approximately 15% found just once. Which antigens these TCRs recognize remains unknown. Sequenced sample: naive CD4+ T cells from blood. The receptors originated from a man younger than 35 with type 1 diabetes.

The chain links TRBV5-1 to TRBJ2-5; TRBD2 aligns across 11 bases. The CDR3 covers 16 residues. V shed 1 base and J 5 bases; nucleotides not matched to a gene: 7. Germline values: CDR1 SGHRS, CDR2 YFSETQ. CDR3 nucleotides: TGCGCCAGCAGCTTGACTCCTAGCGGGGGGTTCGAGACCCAGTACTTC. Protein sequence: CASSLTPSGGFETQYF.

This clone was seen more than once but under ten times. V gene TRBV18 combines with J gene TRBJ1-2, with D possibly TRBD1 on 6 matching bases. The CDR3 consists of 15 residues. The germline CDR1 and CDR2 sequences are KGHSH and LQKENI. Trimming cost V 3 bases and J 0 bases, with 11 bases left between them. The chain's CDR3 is CASSPGTRPNYGYTF. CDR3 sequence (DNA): TGTGCCAGCTCACCCGGGACAAGACCTAACTATGGCTACACCTTC.

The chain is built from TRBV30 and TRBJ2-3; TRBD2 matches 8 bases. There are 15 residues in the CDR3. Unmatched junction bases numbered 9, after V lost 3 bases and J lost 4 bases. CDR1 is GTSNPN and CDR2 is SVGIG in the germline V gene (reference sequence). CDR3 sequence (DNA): TGTGCCTGGAGCCTGGGACTAGTGGGCCCAGATACGCAGTATTTT. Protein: CAWSLGLVGPDTQYF.

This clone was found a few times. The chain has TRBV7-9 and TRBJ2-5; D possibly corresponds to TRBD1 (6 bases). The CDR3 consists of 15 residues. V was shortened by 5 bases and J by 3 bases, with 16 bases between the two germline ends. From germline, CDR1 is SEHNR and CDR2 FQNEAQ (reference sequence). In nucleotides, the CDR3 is TGTGCCAGCAGCGGGGGCAGGGCCGAGAAAGAGACCCAGTACTTC. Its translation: CASSGGRAEKETQYF.

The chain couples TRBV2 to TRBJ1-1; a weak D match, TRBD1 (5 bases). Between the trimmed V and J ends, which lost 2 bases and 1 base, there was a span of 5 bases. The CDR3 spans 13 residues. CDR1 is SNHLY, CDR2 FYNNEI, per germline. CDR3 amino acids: CASSEQGNTEAFF. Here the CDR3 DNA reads TGTGCCAGCAGTGAACAGGGGAACACTGAAGCTTTCTTT.

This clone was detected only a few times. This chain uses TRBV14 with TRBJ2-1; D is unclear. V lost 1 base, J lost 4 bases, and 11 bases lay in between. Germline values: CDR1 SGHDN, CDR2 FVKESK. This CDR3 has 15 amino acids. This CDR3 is CASSQGLFLYNEQFF. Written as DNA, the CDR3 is TGTGCCAGCAGCCAAGGTCTTTTTCTGTACAATGAGCAGTTCTTC. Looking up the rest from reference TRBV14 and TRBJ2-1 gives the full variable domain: EAGVTQFPSHSVIEKGQTVTLRCDPISGHDNLYWYRRVMGKEIKFLLHFVKESKQDESGMPNNRFLAERTGGTYSTLKVQPAELEDSGVYFCASSQGLFLYNEQFFGPGTRLTVL.

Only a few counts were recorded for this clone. The CDR3 region has the DNA TGTGCCAGCAGTTATAGCGGGGTCAACTCCTACGAGCAGTACTTC. This sequence encodes CASSYSGVNSYEQYF. The rearrangement uses TRBV6-6 and TRBJ2-7; 8 bases are shared with TRBD2. The CDR3 consists of 15 residues. V lost 3 bases and J lost 0; bases outside the gene matches: 4. Germline assignment: CDR1 MNHNY and CDR2 SVGAGI (reference sequence).

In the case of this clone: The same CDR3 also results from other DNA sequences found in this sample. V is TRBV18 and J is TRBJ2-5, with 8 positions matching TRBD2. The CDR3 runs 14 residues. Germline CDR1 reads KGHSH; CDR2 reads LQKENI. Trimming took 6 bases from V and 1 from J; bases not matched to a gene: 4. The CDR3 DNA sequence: TGTGCCAGCTCGCCTACTAGCGGCCAAGAGACCCAGTACTTC. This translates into CASSPTSGQETQYF.

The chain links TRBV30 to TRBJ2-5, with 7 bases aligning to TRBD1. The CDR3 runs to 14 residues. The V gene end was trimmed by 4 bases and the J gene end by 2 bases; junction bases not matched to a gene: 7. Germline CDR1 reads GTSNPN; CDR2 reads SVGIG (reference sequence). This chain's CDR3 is CAWTTGQVQETQYF. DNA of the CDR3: TGTGCCTGGACAACCGGACAGGTACAAGAGACCCAGTACTTC.

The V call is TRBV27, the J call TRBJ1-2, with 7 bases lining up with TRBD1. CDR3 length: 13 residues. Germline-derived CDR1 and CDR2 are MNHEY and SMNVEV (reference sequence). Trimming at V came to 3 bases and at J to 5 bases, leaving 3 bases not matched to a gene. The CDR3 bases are TGTGCCAGCAGTTTTTCGGGACAGTATGGCTACACCTTC. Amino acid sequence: CASSFSGQYGYTF.

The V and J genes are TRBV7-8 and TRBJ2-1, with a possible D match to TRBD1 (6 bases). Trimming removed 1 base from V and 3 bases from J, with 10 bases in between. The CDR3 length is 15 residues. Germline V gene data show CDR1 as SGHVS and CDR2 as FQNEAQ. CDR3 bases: TGTGCCAGCAGCTTAGGGGGACAAAACTACAATGAGCAGTTCTTC. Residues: CASSLGGQNYNEQFF.

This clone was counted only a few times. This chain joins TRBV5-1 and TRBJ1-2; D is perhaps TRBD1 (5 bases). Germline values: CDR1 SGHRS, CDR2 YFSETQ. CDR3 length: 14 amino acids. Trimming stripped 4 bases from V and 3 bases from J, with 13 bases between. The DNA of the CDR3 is TGCGCCAGCAGCCTCCCTGACAGATACTATGGCTACACCTTC. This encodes CASSLPDRYYGYTF.

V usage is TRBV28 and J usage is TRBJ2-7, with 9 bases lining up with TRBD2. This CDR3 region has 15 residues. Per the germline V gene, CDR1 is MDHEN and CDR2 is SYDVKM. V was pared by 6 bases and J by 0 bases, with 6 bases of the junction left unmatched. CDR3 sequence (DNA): TGTGCCAGCAGAACGACTAGCGGTCGCTCCTACGAGCAGTACTTC. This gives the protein CASRTTSGRSYEQYF.

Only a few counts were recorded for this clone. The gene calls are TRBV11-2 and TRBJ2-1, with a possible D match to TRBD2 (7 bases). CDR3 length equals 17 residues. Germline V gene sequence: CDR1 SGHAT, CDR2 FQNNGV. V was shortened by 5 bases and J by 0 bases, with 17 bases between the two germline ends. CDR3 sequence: CASSPRGALNSYNEQFF. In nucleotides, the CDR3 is TGTGCCAGCAGCCCTCGGGGGGCCCTCAACTCCTACAATGAGCAGTTCTTC.

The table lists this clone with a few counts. The CDR3 DNA reads as TGTGCCAGCAGCCGTCTAGCGGGAGGGCCCTACGAGCAGTACTTC. It yields the protein CASSRLAGGPYEQYF. V is TRBV6-6 and J is TRBJ2-7, with 12 bases identical to TRBD2. Germline loops: CDR1 MNHNY, CDR2 SVGAGI (reference sequence). CDR3 size: 15 residues. Trimming removed 6 bases from V and 2 bases from J; junction bases left unmatched: 5.

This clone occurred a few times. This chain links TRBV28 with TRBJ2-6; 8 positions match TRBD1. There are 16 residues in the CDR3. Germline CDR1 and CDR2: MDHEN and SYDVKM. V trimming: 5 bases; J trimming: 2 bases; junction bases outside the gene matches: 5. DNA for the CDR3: TGTGCCAGCAGTCCCCCGGGACAGGCTGGGGCCAACGTCCTGACTTTC. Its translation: CASSPPGQAGANVLTF.

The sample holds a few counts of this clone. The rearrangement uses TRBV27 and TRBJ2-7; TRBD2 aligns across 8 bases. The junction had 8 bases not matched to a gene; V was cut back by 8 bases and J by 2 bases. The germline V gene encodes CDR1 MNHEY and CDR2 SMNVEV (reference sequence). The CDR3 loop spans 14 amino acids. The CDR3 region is CASANGGVPYEQYF. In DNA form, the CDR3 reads TGTGCCAGCGCCAACGGGGGGGTCCCCTACGAGCAGTACTTC.

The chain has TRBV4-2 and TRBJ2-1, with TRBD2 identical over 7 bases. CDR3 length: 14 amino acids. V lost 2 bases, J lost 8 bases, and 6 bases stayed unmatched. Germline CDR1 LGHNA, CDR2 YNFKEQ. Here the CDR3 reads CASSQRTSSHEQFF. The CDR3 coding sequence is TGTGCCAGCAGCCAACGGACTAGTTCCCATGAGCAGTTCTTC.

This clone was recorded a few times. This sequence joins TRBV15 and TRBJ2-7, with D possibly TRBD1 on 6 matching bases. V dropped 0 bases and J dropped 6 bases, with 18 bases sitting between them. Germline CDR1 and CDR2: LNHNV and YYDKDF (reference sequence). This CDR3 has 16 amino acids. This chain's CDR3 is CATSRDPGHRGGEQYF. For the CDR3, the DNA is TGTGCCACCAGCAGAGACCCGGGACATCGAGGGGGCGAGCAGTACTTC.